This T cell receptor beta chain is from a study of T cell responses to AZD1222 COVID-19 vaccine. About the research overall: Both about-4-week and about-12-week second-dose recipients were combined.

Findings and caveats of the study: The study found Spike-specific TCR breadth and depth rose after two AZD1222 doses. Repertoires were collected only later (after the peak T cell response had occurred). Close to half of spike-specific TCRs reportedly recognize unmutated variant regions.

Sequenced by immunoSEQ multiplex PCR; TCRdb stores in-frame clones only, minus some. Here the sample spans under 95,000 clones, approximately 83% being singletons. Concerning this clone itself: As yet, its antigen is unknown.

This CDR3 has 16 residues. Germline V gene sequence: CDR1 SGHRS, CDR2 YFSETQ. Losses at the gene ends were 2 bases for V and 4 bases for J; bases not matched to a gene: 8. The receptor was derived from an adult in good health. This chain joins TRBV5-1 and TRBJ2-1, with 8 bases aligning to TRBD2. This specimen consisted of peripheral blood, obtained on day 0 of AZD1222 vaccination. The CDR3 spells CASSLTAGVKYNEQFF. Here the CDR3 DNA reads TGCGCCAGCAGCTTAACAGCGGGAGTTAAATACAATGAGCAGTTCTTC. Supplemented by reference TRBV5-1 and TRBJ2-1, the full variable domain reads KAGVTQTPRYLIKTRGQQVTLSCSPISGHRSVSWYQQTPGQGLQFLFEYFSETQRNKGNFPGRFSGRQFSNSRSEMNVSTLELGDSALYLCASSLTAGVKYNEQFFGPGTRLTVL.